This TCR beta chain emerged from a study of cytomegalovirus exposure and HLA in healthy donors. Study context: Among the roughly 430 genotyped donors, 81% were placed in the Caucasian-associated ancestry cluster. Whole-study results and caveats: No immune exposure information besides CMV serostatus was available.

The study ran its PCR with 60 Vbeta and 13 Jbeta primers. The data were produced by immunoSEQ multiplex PCR, yet TCRdb's version contains in-frame clones alone and is incomplete. The table shows around 150,000 clones, with approximately 85% occurring only once. About this clone: Its matching antigen is unknown.

Trimming stripped 4 bases from V and 5 bases from J, with 9 bases between. The CDR3 contains 13 residues. Germline lookup yields CDR1 MNHEY and CDR2 SVGAGI. This chain links TRBV6-5 with TRBJ1-3; possible D gene TRBD1, 5 bases. The receptor comes from a woman aged 40 to 50 in good health and CMV-seronegative. The sample was PBMCs. The CDR3 nucleotides read TGTGCCAGCAGTTGGGGCCAAAGAAACACCATATATTTT. Translated, it gives CASSWGQRNTIYF.